Listed below are T cell receptor beta chains from one sample, sequenced in a study of blood T cell repertoires in COVID-19. Sequenced by immunoSEQ multiplex PCR; TCRdb stores in-frame clones only, minus some. Here the sample spans 150,000 to 180,000 clones, about 85% being singletons. Sequences were obtained from peripheral blood. These TCRs come from a man aged 60 to 75 with COVID-19, enrolled during active disease. The CDR3 runs from the conserved cysteine through the conserved F or W. D genes are given only for firm matches. Clone size, where shown, is once, few, many, or a class for clones that have expanded.

>TRBV6-5|TRBJ2-7|TRBD1|-
CASRGQGMNEQYF
TGTGCCAGCAGGGGACAGGGGATGAACGAGCAGTACTTC
>TRBV6-4|TRBJ2-3|-|-
CASSVSDSADTQYF
TGTGCCAGCAGTGTTAGCGACTCGGCAGATACGCAGTATTTT
>TRBV7-3|TRBJ2-7|-|-
CASSPGPLGDYEQYF
TGTGCCAGCAGCCCCGGGCCCCTCGGGGACTACGAGCAGTACTTC
>TRBV27|TRBJ1-2|-|few
CASSLQGTYGYTF
TGTGCCAGCAGTCTGCAGGGTACCTATGGCTACACCTTC
>TRBV29-1|TRBJ1-2|TRBD1|-
CSVDLRDRGQKGYTF
TGCAGCGTTGACTTACGGGACAGGGGGCAGAAGGGCTACACCTTC
>TRBV2|TRBJ1-1|-|-
CASSVRDTLNTEAFF
TGTGCCAGCAGTGTCCGGGACACGTTGAACACTGAAGCTTTCTTT
>TRBV6-5|TRBJ1-2|-|-
CASRGYGQPYGYTF
TGTGCCAGCAGAGGCTACGGACAGCCCTATGGCTACACCTTC
>TRBV19|TRBJ1-1|-|-
CASSQPGTPPEEAFF
TGTGCCAGTAGCCAGCCCGGGACACCCCCCGAGGAGGCTTTCTTT
>TRBV19|TRBJ1-6|-|-
CASNHKNRGNSPLHF
TGTGCCAGTAATCACAAAAATCGGGGGAATTCACCCCTCCACTTT
>TRBV7-9|TRBJ1-2|-|-
CASSLVPGPTYGYTF
TGTGCCAGCAGCTTAGTTCCAGGCCCTACCTATGGCTACACCTTC
>TRBV6-1|TRBJ1-5|-|few
CASSEPGLPRDQPQHF
TGTGCCAGCAGTGAACCGGGACTCCCGAGGGATCAGCCCCAGCATTTT
>TRBV2|TRBJ1-2|TRBD1|-
CASRPNVRGLDGYTF
TGTGCCAGCAGACCAAACGTCAGGGGGCTGGATGGCTACACCTTC
>TRBV12-3/TRBV12-4|TRBJ1-1|-|-
CASRRQTATEAFF
TGTGCCAGCAGGCGACAGACAGCAACTGAAGCTTTCTTT
>TRBV28|TRBJ1-2|-|-
CASSFFGGGSQGYTF
TGTGCCAGCAGTTTTTTTGGGGGGGGCTCTCAGGGCTACACCTTC
>TRBV19|TRBJ1-5|-|-
CASSTGQSNQPQHF
TGTGCCAGTAGCACGGGACAAAGCAATCAGCCCCAGCATTTT
>TRBV5-6|TRBJ2-2|TRBD1|-
CASSLVTGDTGELFF
TGTGCCAGCAGCTTGGTTACAGGGGATACAGGGGAGCTGTTTTTT
>TRBV18|TRBJ1-2|-|-
CASSPPVGGEGLNGYTF
TGTGCCAGCTCACCACCGGTGGGGGGTGAGGGCCTAAATGGCTACACCTTC
>TRBV24-1|TRBJ1-2|-|-
CATRAGGNNYGYTF
TGTGCGACGCGGGCTGGGGGCAACAACTATGGCTACACCTTC
>TRBV6-4|TRBJ1-1|-|once
CASSESESTEAFF
TGTGCCAGCAGCGAAAGTGAGTCAACTGAAGCTTTCTTT
>TRBV7-2|TRBJ2-2|TRBD2|once
CASSLGTSGRLVTGELFF
TGTGCCAGCAGCTTAGGGACTAGCGGGAGGCTGGTCACCGGGGAGCTGTTTTTT
>TRBV28|TRBJ1-2|-|-
CASSFSGTNYGYTF
TGTGCCAGCAGTTTCTCAGGGACTAACTATGGCTACACCTTC
>TRBV28|TRBJ2-2|TRBD2|-
CASSLYSGGGPVSGELFF
TGTGCCAGCAGTTTATATTCCGGGGGGGGCCCCGTATCCGGGGAGCTGTTTTTT
>TRBV4-2|TRBJ2-7|TRBD2|-
CASRLAGVLSSYEQYF
TGTGCCAGCAGACTAGCGGGGGTCCTAAGCTCCTACGAGCAGTACTTC
>TRBV14|TRBJ2-2|-|-
CASSQVQRELTGELFF
TGTGCCAGCAGCCAAGTTCAACGGGAGCTCACCGGGGAGCTGTTTTTT
>TRBV9|TRBJ2-3|-|-
CASSYTDTQYF
TGTGCCAGCAGTTACACAGATACGCAGTATTTT